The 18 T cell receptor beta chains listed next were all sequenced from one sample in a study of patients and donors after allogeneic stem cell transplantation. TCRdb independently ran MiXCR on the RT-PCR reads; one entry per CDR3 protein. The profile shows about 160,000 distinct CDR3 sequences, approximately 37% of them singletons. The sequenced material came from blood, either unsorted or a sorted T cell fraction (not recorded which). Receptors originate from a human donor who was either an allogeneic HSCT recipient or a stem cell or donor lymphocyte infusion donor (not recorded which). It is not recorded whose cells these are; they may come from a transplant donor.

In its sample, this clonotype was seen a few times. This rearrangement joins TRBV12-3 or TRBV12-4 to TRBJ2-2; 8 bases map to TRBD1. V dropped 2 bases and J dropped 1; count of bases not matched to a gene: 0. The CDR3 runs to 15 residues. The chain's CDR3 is CASSLTGGNTGELFF. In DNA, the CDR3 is TGTGCCAGCAGTTTAACAGGGGGGAACACCGGGGAGCTGTTTTTT.

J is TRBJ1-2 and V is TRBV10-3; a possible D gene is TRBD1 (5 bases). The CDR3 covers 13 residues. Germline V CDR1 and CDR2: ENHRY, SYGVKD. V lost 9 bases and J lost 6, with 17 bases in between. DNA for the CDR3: TGTGCCATGGAGTTGACGCGGGGACATGGCTACACCTTC. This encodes CAMELTRGHGYTF.

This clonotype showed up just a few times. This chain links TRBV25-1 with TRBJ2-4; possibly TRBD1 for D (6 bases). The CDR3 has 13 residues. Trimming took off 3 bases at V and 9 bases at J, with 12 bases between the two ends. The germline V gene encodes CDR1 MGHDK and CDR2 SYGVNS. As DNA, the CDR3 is TGTGCCAGCAGTGACGGCCAGGGGATCATTCAGTACTTC. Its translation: CASSDGQGIIQYF.

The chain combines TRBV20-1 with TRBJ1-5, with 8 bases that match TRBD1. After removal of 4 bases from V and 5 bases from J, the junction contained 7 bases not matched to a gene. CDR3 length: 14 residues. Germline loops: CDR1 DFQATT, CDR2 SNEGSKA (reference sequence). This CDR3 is CSANTDREDQPQHF. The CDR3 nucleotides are TGCAGTGCTAACACGGACAGGGAGGATCAGCCCCAGCATTTT.

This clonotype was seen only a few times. The CDR3 sequence: CASSYPRTSGVRETQYF. The CDR3 DNA is TGTGCCAGCAGTTATCCCCGGACTAGCGGGGTCAGGGAGACCCAGTACTTC. The chain uses TRBV6-6 and TRBJ2-5; 12 nucleotides align to TRBD2. Germline V gives CDR1 MNHNY, CDR2 SVGAGI (reference sequence). This CDR3 contains 17 residues. The V and J ends lost 3 bases and 5 bases, in that order; junction bases with no gene match: 10.

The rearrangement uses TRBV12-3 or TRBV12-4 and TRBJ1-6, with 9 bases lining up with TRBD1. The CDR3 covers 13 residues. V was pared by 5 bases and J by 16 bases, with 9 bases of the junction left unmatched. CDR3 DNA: TGTGCCAGCAGTCCGGGGACAGGGTGGTGGCTCCACTTT. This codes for CASSPGTGWWLHF.

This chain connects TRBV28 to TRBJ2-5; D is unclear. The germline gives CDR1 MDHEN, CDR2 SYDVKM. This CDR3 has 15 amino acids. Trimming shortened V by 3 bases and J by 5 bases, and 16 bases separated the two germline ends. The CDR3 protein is CASSFYYRVGETQYF. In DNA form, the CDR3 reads TGTGCCAGCAGTTTTTATTATCGGGTTGGGGAGACCCAGTACTTC.

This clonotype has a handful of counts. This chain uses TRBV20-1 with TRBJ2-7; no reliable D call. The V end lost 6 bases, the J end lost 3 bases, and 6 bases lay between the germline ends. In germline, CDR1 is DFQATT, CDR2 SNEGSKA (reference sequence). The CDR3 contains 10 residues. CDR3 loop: CSAHDYEQYF. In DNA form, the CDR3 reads TGCAGTGCCCATGACTACGAGCAGTACTTC.

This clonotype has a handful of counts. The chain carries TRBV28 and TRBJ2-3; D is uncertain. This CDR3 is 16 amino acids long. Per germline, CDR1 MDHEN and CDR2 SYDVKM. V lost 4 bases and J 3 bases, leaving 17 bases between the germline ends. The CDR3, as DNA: TGTGCCAGCAGTTCCACCCGTGGTCCTAGGACAGATACGCAGTATTTT. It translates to CASSSTRGPRTDTQYF.

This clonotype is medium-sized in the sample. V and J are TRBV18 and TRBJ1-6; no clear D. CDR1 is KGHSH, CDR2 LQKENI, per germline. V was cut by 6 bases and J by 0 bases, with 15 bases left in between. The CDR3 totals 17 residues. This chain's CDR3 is CASSSPGESSYNSPLHF. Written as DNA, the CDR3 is TGTGCCAGCTCGTCTCCCGGGGAGAGCTCCTATAATTCACCCCTCCACTTT.

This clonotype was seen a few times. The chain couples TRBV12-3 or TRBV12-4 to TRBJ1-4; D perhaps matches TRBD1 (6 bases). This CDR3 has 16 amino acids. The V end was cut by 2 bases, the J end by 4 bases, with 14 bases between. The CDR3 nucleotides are TGTGCCAGCAGTTTACACGAGACAGGTCGTAATGAAAAACTGTTTTTT. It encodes CASSLHETGRNEKLFF.

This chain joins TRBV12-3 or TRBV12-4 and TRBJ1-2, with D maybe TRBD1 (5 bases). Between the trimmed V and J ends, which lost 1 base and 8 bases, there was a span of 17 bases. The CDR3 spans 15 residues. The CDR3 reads CASSLGGKRVRGYTF. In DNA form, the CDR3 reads TGTGCCAGCAGTTTAGGGGGGAAGAGGGTTCGAGGCTACACCTTC.

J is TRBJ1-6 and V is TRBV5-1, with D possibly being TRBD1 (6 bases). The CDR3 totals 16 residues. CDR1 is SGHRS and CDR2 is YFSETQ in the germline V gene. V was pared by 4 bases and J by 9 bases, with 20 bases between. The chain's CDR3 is CASSVSPGTSSSPLHF. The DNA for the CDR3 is TGCGCCAGCAGCGTAAGCCCCGGGACATCTAGTTCACCCCTCCACTTT.

CDR3 DNA: TGTGCCAGCAGCGTAGAAGAGCGGGGGGGCGTGAATGAGCAGTTCTTC. Encoded protein: CASSVEERGGVNEQFF. The V and J genes are TRBV9 and TRBJ2-1; TRBD2 aligns across 10 bases. This CDR3 region has 16 residues. Germline-derived CDR1 and CDR2 are SGDLS and YYNGEE. V gave up 0 bases and J gave up 7 bases; unmatched junction bases: 7.

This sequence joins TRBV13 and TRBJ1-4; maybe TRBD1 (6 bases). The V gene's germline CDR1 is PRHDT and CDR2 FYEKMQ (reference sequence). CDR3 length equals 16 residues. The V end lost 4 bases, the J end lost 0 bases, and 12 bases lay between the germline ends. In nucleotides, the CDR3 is TGTGCCAGCAGCTCAGGACAGACTGCAACTAATGAAAAACTGTTTTTT. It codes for CASSSGQTATNEKLFF.

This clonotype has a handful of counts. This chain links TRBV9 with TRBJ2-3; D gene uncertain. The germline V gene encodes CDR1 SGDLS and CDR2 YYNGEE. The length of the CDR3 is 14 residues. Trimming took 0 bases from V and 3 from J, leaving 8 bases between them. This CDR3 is CASSVEGLTDTQYF. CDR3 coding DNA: TGTGCCAGCAGCGTAGAAGGGCTAACAGATACGCAGTATTTT.

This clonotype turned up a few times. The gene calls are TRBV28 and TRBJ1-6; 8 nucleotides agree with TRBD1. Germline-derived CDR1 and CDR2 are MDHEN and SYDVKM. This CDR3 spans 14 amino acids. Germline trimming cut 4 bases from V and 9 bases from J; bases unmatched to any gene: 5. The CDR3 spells CASSSTGEPSPLHF. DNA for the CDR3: TGTGCCAGCAGTTCGACAGGGGAACCTTCACCCCTCCACTTT.

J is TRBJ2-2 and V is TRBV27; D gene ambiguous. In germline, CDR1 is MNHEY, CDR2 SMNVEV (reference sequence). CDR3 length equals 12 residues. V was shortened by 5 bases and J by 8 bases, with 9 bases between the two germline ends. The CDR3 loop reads CASSLIEGELFF. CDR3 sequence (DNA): TGTGCCAGCAGTCTCATTGAAGGGGAGCTGTTTTTT.